This TCR beta chain was recovered during a study of CD8 T cells in ankylosing spondylitis. This clonotype was seen ten or more times. From the 5' RACE reads, TCRdb called clonotypes with MiXCR, one entry per CDR3 protein. The repertoire includes 150,000 to 200,000 distinct CDR3 sequences, roughly 20% of them detected once, and 4.3% sits in the top ten. This CDR3 has 15 amino acids. CDR1 is SQVTM, CDR2 ANQGSEA, per germline. V lost 6 bases, J lost 2 bases, and 10 bases stayed unmatched. This chain links TRBV29-1 with TRBJ2-3; 8 bases agree with TRBD2. The sequence was obtained from a male donor aged 10-35 years with ankylosing spondylitis or in good health (not recorded which). The sample taken for sequencing was blood, either unsorted or a sorted T cell fraction (not recorded which). In DNA form, the CDR3 reads TGCAGCGTGAGGCGGCTAGCGGGCTCCACAGATACGCAGTATTTT. The encoded protein is CSVRRLAGSTDTQYF.